This T cell receptor (beta chain) was documented in a study of tumor-infiltrating lymphocytes in primary liver carcinoma. The study co-extracted DNA and RNA from roughly 20-30 mg of unsorted bulk tissue. Through surgical resection, the patients' primary liver carcinoma was treated. Points on this clonotype: Germline and junction disagree at one end, which may indicate a read error.

The CDR3 is 13 residues long. Looked up from germline, CDR1 is MNHEY and CDR2 is SVGAGI. Reverse transcription of approximately 500 ng total RNA with a constant-region primer produced TCR beta cDNA. Libraries for TCR beta were built through three nested multiplex PCR rounds, which together made up a slightly modified ARM-PCR procedure. Rounds one and two of PCR, each of around 9 cycles, were primed with TRBV1-TRBV30 forward primers and a C-beta reverse primer. TCRdb called the multiplex PCR reads again in MiXCR, with one record for every CDR3 protein. The table shows 20,000 or so distinct CDR3 sequences, with about 84% occurring only once.

V and J are TRBV6-5 and TRBJ2-2; D possibly corresponds to TRBD1 (5 bases). Sequencing was carried out using liver tumor tissue from sampling region 2. Subset indicated: tumor region T2, inferior pole. This TCR came from a woman younger than 45 with primary liver carcinoma and hepatitis B virus infection. CDR3 bases: TGTGCCAACAGGCAGAAACGGACCGGAGAGCTGTTTTTT. Protein: CANRQKRTGELFF.